The entry below describes one T cell receptor beta chain. The sample originates from a study of tumor-infiltrating lymphocytes in localized non-small cell lung cancer. On the study more broadly: Resected tumor was paired with non-adjacent uninvolved lung from the same patient.

Profiling relied on immunoSEQ multiplex PCR, and the TCRdb table lists in-frame clones only, not all of them. In the table there are some 8,100 clones, almost 80% of which are singletons. The germline gives CDR1 SGHTA, CDR2 FQGNSA. The CDR3 runs 16 residues. Trimming cost V 3 bases and J 4 bases, with 18 bases left between them. J is TRBJ1-1 and V is TRBV7-2; TRBD1 is a possible D gene (5 bases). The source of this sequence is a human donor with non-small cell lung cancer. The sequencing sample was made of uninvolved lung tissue not adjacent to the tumor. Here the CDR3 reads CASSFGGVISITEAFF. CDR3 in DNA: TGTGCCAGCAGCTTCGGAGGGGTTATTTCAATCACTGAAGCTTTCTTT.